Listed below are T cell receptor beta chains from one sample, sequenced in a study of T cells in Graves' hyperthyroidism and ophthalmopathy. Via MiXCR, TCRdb re-called the multiplex PCR reads, giving one row per CDR3 protein. The table lists a few hundred thousand distinct CDR3 sequences, 20% to 25% of them singletons. Sequenced sample: blood. The receptors stem from a man in his forties or fifties with Graves' hyperthyroidism. Each CDR3 is given with its conserved first and last residue. The D gene is left open where the match is weak. Expanded clones are given a class, and other clones once, few, many or no size at all.

CDR3 length | D gene | clone size | J gene | V gene | CDR3 protein | CDR3 DNA
15 | NA | NA | TRBJ2-3 | TRBV13 | CASSPRGEGTDTQYF | TGTGCCAGCAGCCCTCGAGGGGAGGGCACAGATACGCAGTATTTT
14 | NA | NA | TRBJ1-3 | TRBV6-1 | CASSVDPRGNTIYF | TGTGCCAGCAGTGTGGACCCTCGTGGAAACACCATATATTTT
14 | NA | many | TRBJ2-2 | TRBV7-3 | CASSLGAGTGELFF | TGTGCCAGCAGCTTAGGGGCGGGAACCGGGGAGCTGTTTTTT
17 | TRBD1 | NA | TRBJ2-3 | TRBV27 | CASSRAATGDSTDTQYF | TGTGCCAGCAGTCGGGCGGCGACAGGGGATAGCACAGATACGCAGTATTTT
17 | TRBD2 | NA | TRBJ2-5 | TRBV3-1 | CASSRGTSGNDQETQYF | TGTGCCAGCAGCCGAGGGACTAGCGGGAATGACCAAGAGACCCAGTACTTC
16 | NA | few | TRBJ2-1 | TRBV2 | CASSDPQRRSYNEQFF | TGTGCCAGCAGTGACCCCCAGCGGAGATCCTACAATGAGCAGTTCTTC
14 | NA | NA | TRBJ2-3 | TRBV20-1 | CSARGATKTDTQYF | TGCAGTGCTAGGGGGGCTACAAAGACAGATACGCAGTATTTT
16 | TRBD2 | few | TRBJ2-1 | TRBV7-9 | CASSLTGSGVYNEQFF | TGTGCCAGCAGCTTAACGGGGAGCGGGGTTTACAATGAGCAGTTCTTC
12 | TRBD1 | NA | TRBJ2-7 | TRBV20-1 | CSASNTGGEQYF | TGCAGTGCTTCCAATACAGGGGGAGAGCAGTACTTC
14 | NA | NA | TRBJ2-5 | TRBV2 | CASKPTAGSETQYF | TGTGCCAGTAAGCCAACGGCGGGGTCAGAGACCCAGTACTTC
11 | NA | many | TRBJ2-1 | TRBV5-5 | CASSLTDEQFF | TGTGCCAGCAGTCTAACGGATGAGCAGTTCTTC
16 | TRBD2 | NA | TRBJ2-3 | TRBV27 | CASSVPLAGLTDTQYF | TGTGCCAGCAGCGTCCCACTAGCGGGCCTCACAGATACGCAGTATTTT
13 | NA | few | TRBJ2-5 | TRBV7-3 | CASSSTNQETQYF | TGTGCCAGCAGCTCGACAAACCAAGAGACCCAGTACTTC
12 | NA | few | TRBJ2-3 | TRBV6-2/TRBV6-3 | CASKSDPDTQYF | TGTGCCAGCAAGAGCGACCCAGATACGCAGTATTTT
16 | TRBD1 | NA | TRBJ2-7 | TRBV5-1 | CASSLDGTALSYEQYF | TGCGCCAGCAGCTTGGATGGGACAGCTCTCTCCTACGAGCAGTACTTC
11 | NA | many | TRBJ1-1 | TRBV6-1 | CASNTNTEAFF | TGTGCCAGCAACACGAACACTGAAGCTTTCTTT
17 | TRBD2 | NA | TRBJ2-1 | TRBV7-9 | CASSPRLAGVSYNEQFF | TGTGCCAGCAGCCCCCGACTAGCGGGAGTTTCCTACAATGAGCAGTTCTTC
13 | NA | many | TRBJ2-7 | TRBV3-1 | CASSQGEGREQYF | TGTGCCAGCAGCCAAGGTGAGGGGCGCGAGCAGTACTTC
16 | TRBD2 | few | TRBJ2-1 | TRBV7-6 | CASSLEGTSGSNEQFF | TGTGCCAGCAGCTTAGAAGGGACTAGCGGGAGTAATGAGCAGTTCTTC
13 | TRBD1 | NA | TRBJ1-1 | TRBV9 | CASSADRGREAFF | TGTGCCAGCAGCGCCGACAGGGGGCGTGAAGCTTTCTTT
13 | TRBD1 | few | TRBJ2-1 | TRBV12-3/TRBV12-4 | CASWAGGRNEQFF | TGTGCCAGCTGGGCAGGGGGCCGGAATGAGCAGTTCTTC
14 | NA | NA | TRBJ2-4 | TRBV7-9 | CASCCYLAKNIQYF | TGTGCCAGCTGTTGTTACCTAGCCAAAAACATTCAGTACTTC
15 | NA | few | TRBJ2-3 | TRBV20-1 | CSASDSARSTDTQYF | TGCAGTGCTAGTGATTCGGCCAGAAGCACAGATACGCAGTATTTT
16 | TRBD2 | NA | TRBJ2-2 | TRBV3-1 | CATQKRGGPNTGELFF | TGTGCCACCCAGAAACGGGGGGGGCCGAACACCGGGGAGCTGTTTTTT
17 | NA | few | TRBJ2-2 | TRBV4-2 | CASSQEGMSANTGELFF | TGTGCCAGCAGCCAAGAAGGGATGTCTGCGAACACCGGGGAGCTGTTTTTT
12 | NA | NA | TRBJ1-2 | TRBV6-1 | CASTHSDYGYTF | TGTGCCAGCACCCACAGTGACTATGGCTACACCTTC
15 | NA | few | TRBJ1-4 | TRBV6-1 | CASSFGGATNEKLFF | TGTGCCAGCAGTTTTGGTGGGGCAACTAATGAAAAACTGTTTTTT
16 | TRBD1 | NA | TRBJ2-7 | TRBV18 | CASSPDRGGGSYEQYF | TGTGCCAGCTCACCGGACAGGGGGGGAGGATCCTACGAGCAGTACTTC
16 | NA | many | TRBJ1-2 | TRBV11-2 | CASSTLGFNRAYGYTF | TGTGCCAGCAGCACCCTGGGGTTTAATCGGGCCTATGGCTACACCTTC
16 | NA | NA | TRBJ1-3 | TRBV18 | CASSPGPASSGNTIYF | TGTGCCAGCTCGCCGGGACCGGCATCCTCTGGAAACACCATATATTTT
14 | NA | NA | TRBJ2-5 | TRBV20-1 | CSARGPRNQETQYF | TGCAGTGCTAGAGGCCCACGAAACCAAGAGACCCAGTACTTC
14 | NA | few | TRBJ1-5 | TRBV5-1 | CASSLDGYNQPQHF | TGCGCCAGCAGCTTGGACGGCTACAATCAGCCCCAGCATTTT
14 | NA | many | TRBJ2-3 | TRBV7-2 | CASSSSRLTLTQYF | TGTGCCAGCAGCTCATCCCGGCTTACGTTAACGCAGTATTTT
16 | TRBD1 | few | TRBJ2-7 | TRBV7-9 | CASSPQTGTASYEQYF | TGTGCCAGCAGCCCACAGACCGGGACAGCCTCCTACGAGCAGTACTTC
14 | TRBD2 | NA | TRBJ2-1 | TRBV5-1 | CASSWGSGGNEQFF | TGCGCCAGCAGCTGGGGTAGCGGGGGCAATGAGCAGTTCTTC
14 | TRBD1 | NA | TRBJ2-7 | TRBV6-1 | CASSARGLSYEQYF | TGTGCCAGCAGTGCCAGGGGGCTCTCCTACGAGCAGTACTTC
13 | TRBD1 | NA | TRBJ1-6 | TRBV6-5 | CASSSRTGLPLHF | TGTGCCAGCAGTTCAAGGACAGGGTTACCCCTCCACTTT
14 | TRBD2 | many | TRBJ2-5 | TRBV3-1 | CASTLSGMGETQYF | TGTGCCAGCACCCTTAGCGGGATGGGAGAGACCCAGTACTTC
13 | TRBD1 | many | TRBJ2-7 | TRBV27 | CASSDRGSYEQYF | TGTGCCAGCAGCGACAGGGGTTCCTACGAGCAGTACTTC
13 | NA | few | TRBJ2-4 | TRBV2 | CASSGTMTNIQYF | TGTGCCAGCAGTGGGACCATGACGAACATTCAGTACTTC